These T cell receptor beta chains were read from a single sample in a study of shared clonotypes between healthy human individuals. The assay was immunoSEQ multiplex PCR, and TCRdb's table has in-frame clones only and misses some. The table shows about 2 million clones, with roughly 96% occurring only once. Sequencing was performed on naive CD4+ T cells sorted from blood. The receptors here all came from a man between 18 and 35 years old in good health. Both conserved end residues are part of each CDR3. The D gene is left open where the match is weak. Not all rows give a size; the values are once, few, many and, for expanded clones, a class.

d_gene: .
v_gene: TRBV9
abundance: .
j_gene: TRBJ2-1
CDR3aa: CASSVGISQNNEQFF
CDR3nt: TGTGCCAGCAGCGTAGGTATATCCCAAAACAATGAGCAGTTCTTC

d_gene: .
v_gene: TRBV19
abundance: .
j_gene: TRBJ2-3
CDR3aa: CASSHRGYGTDTQYF
CDR3nt: TGTGCCAGTAGCCATCGGGGGTACGGCACAGATACGCAGTATTTT

d_gene: .
v_gene: TRBV4-3
abundance: .
j_gene: TRBJ2-2
CDR3aa: CASSQGPGGATGELFF
CDR3nt: TGCGCCAGCAGCCAAGGACCCGGCGGTGCCACCGGGGAGCTGTTTTTT

d_gene: TRBD1
v_gene: TRBV18
abundance: .
j_gene: TRBJ1-1
CDR3aa: CASSPRGTGGSGTEAFF
CDR3nt: TGTGCCAGCTCACCACGGGGGACAGGGGGATCGGGTACTGAAGCTTTCTTT

d_gene: .
v_gene: TRBV11-2
abundance: .
j_gene: TRBJ2-5
CDR3aa: CASSYGPKETQYF
CDR3nt: TGTGCCAGCAGCTACGGGCCGAAAGAGACCCAGTACTTC

d_gene: .
v_gene: TRBV7-9
abundance: .
j_gene: TRBJ2-7
CDR3aa: CASTKEYEQYF
CDR3nt: TGTGCCAGCACCAAAGAGTACGAGCAGTACTTC

d_gene: TRBD1
v_gene: TRBV10-3
abundance: .
j_gene: TRBJ2-7
CDR3aa: CAISESGTGVDAEQYF
CDR3nt: TGTGCCATCAGTGAGTCCGGGACAGGGGTCGATGCAGAGCAGTACTTC

d_gene: .
v_gene: TRBV19
abundance: few
j_gene: TRBJ2-2
CDR3aa: CASSTTGWAGELFF
CDR3nt: TGTGCCAGTAGTACAACAGGGTGGGCCGGGGAGCTGTTTTTT

d_gene: TRBD2
v_gene: TRBV5-1
abundance: .
j_gene: TRBJ2-1
CDR3aa: CASSTGLAVINEQFF
CDR3nt: TGCGCCAGCAGCACGGGACTAGCCGTGATAAATGAGCAGTTCTTC

d_gene: .
v_gene: TRBV20-1
abundance: .
j_gene: TRBJ2-3
CDR3aa: CSLESTDTQYF
CDR3nt: TGCAGTCTGGAGAGCACAGATACGCAGTATTTT

d_gene: .
v_gene: TRBV6-5
abundance: .
j_gene: TRBJ1-5
CDR3aa: CASSALVGSQHF
CDR3nt: TGTGCCAGCTCCGCATTGGTCGGGTCCCAGCATTTT

d_gene: .
v_gene: TRBV4-1
abundance: .
j_gene: TRBJ2-1
CDR3aa: CASSQETDPAYNEQFF
CDR3nt: TGCGCCAGCAGCCAAGAGACAGACCCAGCCTACAATGAGCAGTTCTTC

d_gene: .
v_gene: TRBV28
abundance: .
j_gene: TRBJ2-2
CDR3aa: CASGGGPVDTGELFF
CDR3nt: TGTGCCAGCGGGGGGGGCCCCGTGGACACCGGGGAGCTGTTTTTT

d_gene: .
v_gene: TRBV10-3
abundance: .
j_gene: TRBJ2-1
CDR3aa: CAISEGRKPYNEQFF
CDR3nt: TGTGCCATCAGTGAGGGACGGAAACCCTACAATGAGCAGTTCTTC

d_gene: .
v_gene: TRBV28
abundance: .
j_gene: TRBJ2-2
CDR3aa: CASRGKEAGELFF
CDR3nt: TGTGCCAGCAGGGGAAAGGAAGCCGGGGAGCTGTTTTTT

d_gene: TRBD1
v_gene: TRBV5-1
abundance: once
j_gene: TRBJ1-4
CDR3aa: CASSLGLTGEAEKLFF
CDR3nt: TGCGCCAGCAGCTTGGGTCTGACAGGGGAAGCGGAAAAACTGTTTTTT

d_gene: TRBD2
v_gene: TRBV7-8
abundance: .
j_gene: TRBJ2-7
CDR3aa: CASSLGTSGIYEQYF
CDR3nt: TGTGCCAGCAGCTTAGGGACTAGCGGGATCTACGAGCAGTACTTC

d_gene: TRBD1
v_gene: TRBV5-1
abundance: many
j_gene: TRBJ2-7
CDR3aa: CASSPIGQGPTGEQYF
CDR3nt: TGCGCCAGCAGCCCGATTGGACAGGGGCCCACGGGCGAGCAGTACTTC